Described below is a single TCR beta chain sequence and its context. TCRdb keeps only in-frame clones here, not all; method: immunoSEQ multiplex PCR. The table has approximately 97,000 clones, about 91% seen once. This record belongs to a study of control samples from healthy donors and cancer patients. The sample consisted of blood. The clonotype comes from a man aged 25 to 40 in good health.

CDR3 nucleotides: TGTGCCAGCTCACCTTGGCGGGACTCTGGAAACACCATATATTTT. Translating it yields CASSPWRDSGNTIYF. The chain is built from TRBV18 and TRBJ1-3, with D hard to call. This CDR3 is built from 15 residues. V lost 3 bases and J lost 0, with 9 bases in between. Looked up from germline, CDR1 is KGHSH and CDR2 is LQKENI.